This T cell receptor (beta chain) was sequenced for a study of resident and recirculating memory T cells in vitiligo. Study overall: Samples were epidermis from two lesional and two nonlesional sites, plus PBMCs.

The table came from immunoSEQ multiplex PCR; TCRdb's copy has only in-frame clones and leaves some out. This table holds 40,000 to 50,000 clones, around 90% found once. CDR1 is SGHTA, CDR2 FQGNSA, per germline. The CDR3 covers 15 residues. V shed 2 bases and J 12 bases; nucleotides not matched to a gene: 10. The sequencing input was blood. The TCR was taken from a male donor with vitiligo. The rearrangement uses TRBV7-2 and TRBJ1-6, with 7 bases aligning to TRBD1. The DNA for the CDR3 is TGTGCCAGCAGCTTACAAACTAGAACAGGGGTACCCCTCCACTTT. Protein product: CASSLQTRTGVPLHF.